What follows are 10 T cell receptor beta chains derived from one specimen sequenced in a study of OX40 agonist ivuxolimab in advanced cancers. The data were produced by immunoSEQ multiplex PCR, yet TCRdb's version contains in-frame clones alone and is incomplete. The sample records 10,000 or so clones, under 80% being singletons. Sequences were derived from CD4+ or CD8+ T cells sorted from blood, sampled in a trial of the OX40 agonist ivuxolimab. These receptor sequences come from an adult with an advanced solid tumor such as melanoma, head and neck, liver or kidney cancer.

The chain is built from TRBV10-1 and TRBJ2-3; D unclear. The CDR3 is made up of 15 amino acids. Trimming shortened V by 0 bases and J by 4 bases, and 11 bases separated the two germline ends. In germline, CDR1 is WNHNN, CDR2 SYGVQD (reference sequence). CDR3 in amino acids: CASSESEVKADTQYF. The DNA for the CDR3 is TGCGCCAGCAGTGAGTCCGAGGTGAAGGCAGATACGCAGTATTTT.

CDR3 in DNA: TGCGCCAGCAGCCAATTGCAGGCCCTCTCCTACGAGCAGTACTTC. Residues: CASSQLQALSYEQYF. This sequence joins TRBV4-1 and TRBJ2-7; D remains unclear. CDR3 length equals 15 residues. From germline, CDR1 is MGHRA and CDR2 YSYEKL. Deletions cut 2 bases from V and 0 bases from J, with 11 bases between.

The chain's CDR3 is CASSLTLLGTEAFF. The CDR3 nucleotides read TGTGCCAGCAGCTTGACACTGCTCGGCACTGAAGCTTTCTTT. The chain employs TRBV7-6 and TRBJ1-1, with unresolved D. The CDR3 covers 14 residues. With 3 bases removed from V and 4 bases from J, the gap between germline ends came to 12 bases. Germline values: CDR1 SGHVS, CDR2 FNYEAQ.

This clone was counted a single time. V and J are TRBV7-9 and TRBJ2-3; 11 positions match TRBD2. There are 16 residues in the CDR3. Trimming at V came to 5 bases and at J to 2 bases, leaving 6 bases not matched to a gene. Germline loops: CDR1 SEHNR, CDR2 FQNEAQ (reference sequence). CDR3 DNA sequence: TGTGCCAGCAGCCCGGGACTAGCGGAACCCACAGATACGCAGTATTTT. This gives the protein CASSPGLAEPTDTQYF.

Turning to this clone: Its ends do not fully match the called genes, so a read error is possible. V usage is TRBV10-3 and J usage is TRBJ2-1; 10 positions match TRBD2. The CDR3 has 16 residues. The germline V gene has CDR1 ENHRY and CDR2 SYGVKD. The CDR3, as DNA: TGTGCCATCAGTGACCCAGCGGGAGGGCCCTACAGTGAGCAGTTCTTC. This encodes CAISDPAGGPYSEQFF.

The V call is TRBV27, the J call TRBJ1-2; 9 bases align to TRBD1. Germline loops: CDR1 MNHEY, CDR2 SMNVEV (reference sequence). The CDR3 has 14 amino acids. Trimming cost V 0 bases and J 5 bases; bases outside gene matches: 1. The CDR3 reads CASSLSGTGYGYTF. The CDR3 bases are TGTGCCAGCAGTTTATCGGGGACAGGGTATGGCTACACCTTC.

The chain joins TRBV7-9 to TRBJ2-6; no clear D. The CDR3 runs to 15 residues. Per germline, CDR1 SEHNR and CDR2 FQNEAQ (reference sequence). The V gene lost 0 bases and the J gene lost 3 bases, with 6 bases spanning the gap. The DNA of the CDR3 is TGTGCCAGCAGCTTAGCAGGGTTTGGGGCCAACGTCCTGACTTTC. It yields the protein CASSLAGFGANVLTF.

The chain combines TRBV6-6 with TRBJ2-6; D not resolved. The V end was cut by 4 bases, the J end by 0 bases, with 1 base between. The germline V gene has CDR1 MNHNY and CDR2 SVGAGI (reference sequence). The CDR3 is made up of 13 amino acids. The CDR3 DNA sequence: TGTGCCAGCAGTTTCTCTGGGGCCAACGTCCTGACTTTC. It encodes CASSFSGANVLTF.

This chain uses TRBV6-6 with TRBJ2-1; D is perhaps TRBD2 (6 bases). In germline, CDR1 is MNHNY, CDR2 SVGAGI (reference sequence). Trimming took 5 bases from V and 8 from J, leaving 10 bases between them. The CDR3 spans 12 residues. The CDR3 bases are TGTGCCAGCAGTACTAGCATAGATGAGCAGTTCTTC. It specifies CASSTSIDEQFF.

The chain recombines TRBV2 with TRBJ1-1; D ambiguous. V was clipped by 5 bases and J by 1 base, with 11 bases between them. Looked up from germline, CDR1 is SNHLY and CDR2 is FYNNEI. The CDR3 sequence is 14 residues long. The CDR3 DNA is TGTGCCAGCAGTTGGGCAGCAAAGAACACTGAAGCTTTCTTT. It specifies CASSWAAKNTEAFF.